The T cell receptor (beta chain) described here comes from a study of CD8+ T cells in alopecia areata. Overall study context: In an open-label trial, patients got 5 to 10 mg tofacitinib twice daily.

Study-level findings and limits: Patients displayed less clarity in TCR sharing than mice, a finding possibly related to HLA.

The V end was cut by 0 bases, the J end by 1 base, with 10 bases between. The CDR3 has 14 amino acids. Per germline, CDR1 GTSNPN and CDR2 SVGIG (reference sequence). Of note for this clone: Its antigen is currently unknown.

RNA, once extracted, was reverse transcribed into cDNA for use as the sequencing template. Assay: immunoSEQ multiplex PCR; the TCRdb copy retains only in-frame clones and omits some. The repertoire holds hundreds of thousands of clones, roughly two thirds seen once, with around 1.2% in the top ten. Researchers gathered lesional scalp punch biopsies and peripheral blood from patients with alopecia areata. The specimen was CD4+ T cells sorted from blood, collected at week 0. The receptor's source is a human donor with alopecia areata. This sequence joins TRBV30 and TRBJ2-7, with a possible D match to TRBD2 (5 bases). The CDR3 DNA sequence: TGTGCCTGGAGTGTACAACGGGATTCCTACGAGCAGTACTTC. Translation gives CAWSVQRDSYEQYF. Combining the CDR3 with reference TRBV30 and TRBJ2-7 gives the whole variable domain SQTIHQWPATLVQPVGSPLSLECTVEGTSNPNLYWYRQAAGRGLQLLFYSVGIGQISSEVPQNLSASRPQDRQFILSSKKLLLSDSGFYLCAWSVQRDSYEQYFGPGTRLTVT.